Sequencing of this T cell receptor beta chain was carried out in a study of radiotherapy plus CTLA-4 blockade in lung cancer. Data came from immunoSEQ multiplex PCR; TCRdb stores just in-frame clones and leaves some out. There are roughly 50,000 clones in the sample; approximately 91% occur only once, and approximately 7.8% lies in the top ten. V was shortened by 0 bases and J by 5 bases, with 11 bases between the two germline ends. The CDR3 has 14 amino acids. Germline V gene sequence: CDR1 SGHTA, CDR2 FQGNSA. The sequences come from peripheral blood, collected from a patient treated with radiotherapy plus ipilimumab. The chain links TRBV7-2 to TRBJ2-7, with unresolved D. The receptor was derived from a human donor with non-small cell lung cancer whose response to radiotherapy plus ipilimumab could not be evaluated. CDR3 sequence: CASSLAPSTHEQYF. The CDR3 DNA reads TGTGCCAGCAGCTTAGCCCCCTCTACCCACGAGCAGTACTTC. The full variable domain, rest sourced from reference TRBV7-2 and TRBJ2-7, is GAGVSQSPSNKVTEKGKDVELRCDPISGHTALYWYRQSLGQGLEFLIYFQGNSAPDKSGLPSDRFSAERTGGSVSTLTIQRTQQEDSAVYLCASSLAPSTHEQYFGPGTRLTVT.